Included here is one T cell receptor (beta chain) sequence, with context. The sample comes from a study of blood T cell repertoires in COVID-19. Germline-derived CDR1 and CDR2 are MNHEY and SVGEGT. The CDR3 is 16 amino acids. V was clipped by 6 bases and J by 0 bases, with 15 bases between them. This table comes from immunoSEQ multiplex PCR, and its TCRdb copy is limited to in-frame clones, with some not included. The table lists around 99,000 clones, around 79% of them singletons. The receptor's source is a woman of 80 years or more with active or convalescent COVID-19. V gene TRBV6-2 or TRBV6-3 combines with J gene TRBJ2-1; possibly TRBD2 for D (5 bases). The sample consisted of peripheral blood. The CDR3 loop is CASSLSGPHSYNEQFF. The CDR3, as DNA: TGTGCCAGCAGCCTCAGCGGACCCCACTCCTACAATGAGCAGTTCTTC.